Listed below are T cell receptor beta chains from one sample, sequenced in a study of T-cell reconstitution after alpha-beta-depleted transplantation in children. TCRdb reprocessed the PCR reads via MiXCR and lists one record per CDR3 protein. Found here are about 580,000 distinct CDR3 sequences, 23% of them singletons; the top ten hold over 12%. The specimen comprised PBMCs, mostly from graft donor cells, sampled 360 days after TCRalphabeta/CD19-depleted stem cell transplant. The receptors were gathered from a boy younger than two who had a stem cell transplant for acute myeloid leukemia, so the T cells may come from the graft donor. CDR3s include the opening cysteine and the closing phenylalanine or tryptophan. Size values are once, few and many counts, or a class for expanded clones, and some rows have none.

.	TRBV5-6	CASSAPSDSLNTEAFF
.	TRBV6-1	CASSIRDNSPLHF
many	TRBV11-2	CASSLGGTGSDTQYF
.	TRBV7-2	CASSTTGGVADTQYF
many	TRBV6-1	CASSWATSGGPDTQYF
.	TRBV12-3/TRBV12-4	CTSSSLAGGRRSTDTQYF
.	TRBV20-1	CSAIYRENIQYF
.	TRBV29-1	CSVEAAIRGSNYGYTF
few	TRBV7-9	CASSQTGGPRETQYF
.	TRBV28	CASSPARAHLGETQYF
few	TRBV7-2	CASSFSVDPYEQYF
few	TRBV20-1	CSARDPMKSGGLGDNSPLHF
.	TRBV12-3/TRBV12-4	CASRQDMATEAFF
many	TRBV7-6	CASSLAPGTGAGNTIYF
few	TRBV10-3	CAISSPGFHEQYF
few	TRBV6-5	CASSSRTQTDTQYF
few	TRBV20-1	CSAGRGTNEKLFF
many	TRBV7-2	CASSPRTGGGNTIYF
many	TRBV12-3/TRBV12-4	CASEGVSYGYTF
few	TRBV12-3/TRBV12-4	CASRGHFQETQYF
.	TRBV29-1	CSAYRDNTEAFF
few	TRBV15	CATSRERHTTEKLFF